This entry lists 4 T cell receptor beta chains sequenced from one sample in a study of a mutant IDH1 vaccine in newly diagnosed glioma. The protocol was immunoSEQ multiplex PCR, while the TCRdb copy is restricted to in-frame clones and leaves out a portion. Of 35,000 to 50,000 clones in the sample, 80% to 95% were seen once. No cognate antigen is known for these TCRs. Time point of the sample: week 23, last vaccination. Each vaccine dose was 300 ug of mutant IDH1 20-mer peptide, with topical imiquimod. This material consisted of PBMCs, taken from a glioma patient whose treatment included an IDH1 peptide vaccine. Receptors originate from a man aged 50 to 59 with glioma.

The chain employs TRBV7-9 and TRBJ1-5; no clear D. The V gene lost 2 bases and the J gene lost 6 bases, with 8 bases spanning the gap. The CDR3 sequence is 13 residues long. Germline-derived CDR1 and CDR2 are SEHNR and FQNEAQ (reference sequence). The CDR3 nucleotides read TGTGCCAGCAGCTTAACTAGCGGTCAGCCCCAGCATTTT. Residues: CASSLTSGQPQHF.

V usage is TRBV5-6 and J usage is TRBJ1-4, with D maybe TRBD1 (5 bases). Germline V gene sequence: CDR1 SGHDT, CDR2 YYEEEE. V was clipped by 5 bases and J by 5 bases, with 16 bases between them. The CDR3 is 15 amino acids. The CDR3 DNA is TGTGCCAGCAGGACCACCGGGACGGCAAATGAAAAACTGTTTTTT. It translates to CASRTTGTANEKLFF.

V is TRBV2 and J is TRBJ2-7; TRBD1 matches at 8 bases. The CDR3 is 14 amino acids. Trimming took 4 bases from V and 6 from J; bases not matched to a gene: 8. Germline V gives CDR1 SNHLY, CDR2 FYNNEI. The CDR3 spells CASSAGRGQVEQYF. For the CDR3, the DNA is TGTGCCAGCAGTGCTGGCAGGGGGCAAGTCGAGCAGTACTTC.

This chain links TRBV6-5 with TRBJ2-5; tentative D call: TRBD1 (6 bases). The V end lost 8 bases, the J end lost 4 bases, and 14 bases lay between the germline ends. CDR3 length: 13 amino acids. CDR1 and CDR2 from the germline V gene are MNHEY and SVGAGI. The CDR3 DNA reads TGTGCCAGCGCCTCAGGGGTGGTAGAGACCCAGTACTTC. Protein product: CASASGVVETQYF.